This T cell receptor (beta chain) derives from a study of blood T cell repertoires in COVID-19. Study information: There were acute and convalescent COVID-19 samples, and they came from the United States, Italy and Spain.

Those enrolled, adults aged roughly 18 to 95 years, came from about two dozen US areas. Self-reported history from a screening survey and questionnaire set each donor's cohort. With V trimmed by 6 bases and J by 8 bases, 19 bases remained unmatched. This CDR3 has 17 residues. Per the germline V gene, CDR1 is SGDLS and CDR2 is YYNGEE. The protocol was immunoSEQ multiplex PCR, while the TCRdb copy is restricted to in-frame clones and leaves out a portion. Of fewer than 200,000 clones listed, over 75% are singletons. The source material was PBMCs or T cells enriched from blood (not recorded which). The chain is built from TRBV9 and TRBJ2-1, with 8 bases identical to TRBD1. The sequence derives from a human donor with acute COVID-19. The donor label of this sample is uncertain. The CDR3: CASTTAHGTGRTHEQFF. The CDR3 DNA reads as TGTGCCAGCACCACGGCACATGGGACAGGACGTACTCATGAGCAGTTCTTC.